This passage covers 32 T cell receptor beta chains from one sample sequenced in a study of blood T cells in healthy people across ages. Alongside a J-beta primer mix, a sample-barcoded 5' primer served in a second PCR lasting 7 to 11 cycles. TCRdb re-called the 5' RACE reads with MiXCR, one entry per CDR3 protein. The sample records about 1.4 million distinct CDR3 sequences, approximately 59% being singletons. Sequencing was done on a sample of blood. These receptors were collected from a man aged 18 to 35 in good health.

The V call is TRBV28, the J call TRBJ2-6; D is uncertain. The CDR3 is 15 residues long. Trimming cost V 3 bases and J 4 bases, with 10 bases left between them. Germline-derived CDR1 and CDR2 are MDHEN and SYDVKM. Here the CDR3 DNA reads TGTGCCAGCAGTTTGGGCTCGGGCGGGGCCAACGTCCTGACTTTC. Translating it yields CASSLGSGGANVLTF.

The genes are TRBV20-1 and TRBJ1-5; D gene unclear. From germline, CDR1 is DFQATT and CDR2 SNEGSKA (reference sequence). V shed 5 bases and J shed 7 bases, with 15 bases lying between them. The CDR3 is made up of 13 amino acids. The CDR3 DNA reads TGCAGTGCTTCGGACGGGGATCCCCAGCCCCAGCATTTT. This codes for CSASDGDPQPQHF.

This clonotype has only a few counts. The chain recombines TRBV5-5 with TRBJ2-4; D is undetermined. V lost 0 bases, J lost 0 bases, and 7 bases lay in between. Per germline, CDR1 SGHKS and CDR2 YYEKEE (reference sequence). The CDR3 runs 15 residues. As DNA, the CDR3 is TGTGCCAGCAGCTTGGGTCCCATAGCCAAAAACATTCAGTACTTC. Amino acids: CASSLGPIAKNIQYF.

The V and J genes are TRBV3-1 and TRBJ1-6; no clear D gene. The V end lost 2 bases, the J end lost 4 bases, and 12 bases lay between the germline ends. The CDR3 contains 16 residues. Germline V gene sequence: CDR1 LGHDT, CDR2 YNNKEL (reference sequence). The CDR3 DNA follows: TGTGCCAGCAGCCAAAGGGTTGGGATTTATAATTCACCCCTCCACTTT. It specifies CASSQRVGIYNSPLHF.

This clonotype was seen only a few times. The genes are TRBV5-1 and TRBJ1-2; D gene uncertain. This CDR3 spans 14 amino acids. Germline CDR1 is SGHRS and CDR2 is YFSETQ. V was cut by 0 bases and J by 4 bases, with 10 bases left in between. The CDR3: CASSLGQESYGYTF. The CDR3 nucleotides are TGCGCCAGCAGCTTGGGTCAGGAAAGCTATGGCTACACCTTC.

This rearrangement joins TRBV30 to TRBJ2-3; D remains unclear. The germline V and J ends were trimmed by 6 bases and 5 bases, with 15 bases remaining between them. This CDR3 is built from 13 residues. Germline-derived CDR1 and CDR2 are GTSNPN and SVGIG (reference sequence). DNA for the CDR3: TGTGCCTGCACTTGGGGTAGTGAAGATACGCAGTATTTT. This encodes CACTWGSEDTQYF. Using reference TRBV30 and TRBJ2-3 for the parts outside the CDR3, the full variable domain is SQTIHQWPATLVQPVGSPLSLECTVEGTSNPNLYWYRQAAGRGLQLLFYSVGIGQISSEVPQNLSASRPQDRQFILSSKKLLLSDSGFYLCACTWGSEDTQYFGPGTRLTVL.

This chain links TRBV7-9 with TRBJ2-4; 14 bases map to TRBD2. The end of the DNA is better explained by TRBJ2-7, so the J call may be wrong. CDR1 is SEHNR, CDR2 FQNEAQ, per germline (reference sequence). The CDR3 length is 16 residues. The CDR3 protein is CASSLSGLAGEYEQYF. CDR3 sequence (DNA): TGTGCCAGCAGCTTATCGGGACTAGCGGGAGAATACGAGCAGTACTTC.

The CDR3 nucleotides read TGCAGTGCTAGACACGACAGACAAGAGACCCAGTACTTC. As protein: CSARHDRQETQYF. The chain links TRBV20-1 to TRBJ2-5, with D possibly matching TRBD1 (5 bases). The germline V gene encodes CDR1 DFQATT and CDR2 SNEGSKA (reference sequence). The CDR3 totals 13 residues. Between the trimmed V and J ends, which lost 2 bases and 2 bases, there was a span of 9 bases.

The CDR3, as DNA: TGTGCCAGCAGCTTACCCATAGCGGGGACTGAGCAGTTCTTC. Translating gives CASSLPIAGTEQFF. The rearrangement links TRBV11-3 to TRBJ2-1, with 8 bases fitting TRBD2. CDR1 is SGHNT and CDR2 is YENEEA in the germline V gene. V gave up 2 bases and J gave up 9 bases; unmatched junction bases: 6. The CDR3 totals 14 residues.

This clonotype occurred a few times. The CDR3 sequence is CAISDAQGSTDTQYF. CDR3 nucleotides: TGTGCCATCAGTGATGCCCAGGGTAGCACAGATACGCAGTATTTT. The chain links TRBV10-3 to TRBJ2-3; D possibly corresponds to TRBD1 (5 bases). Per the germline V gene, CDR1 is ENHRY and CDR2 is SYGVKD. The CDR3 covers 15 residues. Trimming took 3 bases from V and 0 from J, leaving 10 bases between them.

The chain couples TRBV27 to TRBJ2-3; 13 bases are shared with TRBD2. This CDR3 comprises 16 residues. The V and J ends lost 6 bases and 5 bases, in that order; junction bases with no gene match: 8. Germline-derived CDR1 and CDR2 are MNHEY and SMNVEV (reference sequence). CDR3 sequence: CASRQGTSGVGDTQYF. CDR3 nucleotide sequence: TGTGCCAGCAGGCAAGGGACTAGCGGGGTTGGAGATACGCAGTATTTT.

This clonotype was seen more than once but under ten times. This sequence joins TRBV2 and TRBJ2-1, with D possibly matching TRBD1 (6 bases). Germline CDR1 is SNHLY and CDR2 is FYNNEI. V was cut by 10 bases and J by 9 bases, with 10 bases left in between. This CDR3 has 10 amino acids. The CDR3 protein is CANRQVEQFF. For the CDR3, the DNA is TGTGCCAATAGACAGGTTGAGCAGTTCTTC. Based on the CDR3 plus reference TRBV2 and TRBJ2-1, the full variable domain is EPEVTQTPSHQVTQMGQEVILRCVPISNHLYFYWYRQILGQKVEFLVSFYNNEISEKSEIFDDQFSVERPDGSNFTLKIRSTKLEDSAMYFCANRQVEQFFGPGTRLTVL.

V and J are TRBV7-9 and TRBJ1-5; D possibly corresponds to TRBD1 (5 bases). The germline gives CDR1 SEHNR, CDR2 FQNEAQ (reference sequence). Trimming cost V 5 bases and J 5 bases, with 13 bases left between them. CDR3 length: 14 residues. In nucleotides, the CDR3 is TGTGCCAGCAGCCCAACACTGACAGATCAGCCCCAGCATTTT. This translates into CASSPTLTDQPQHF.

This sequence joins TRBV4-3 and TRBJ2-5; 7 bases line up with TRBD1. The closer fit of TRBJ2-7 to the DNA end suggests the J call may be wrong. The CDR3 runs to 21 residues. Germline V gene sequence: CDR1 LGHNA, CDR2 YSLEER. CDR3: CASSQDDNPPDRWVHGYEQYF. The CDR3 nucleotides read TGCGCCAGCAGCCAAGATGACAACCCTCCGGACAGGTGGGTTCACGGGTACGAGCAGTACTTC.

This clonotype was found a few times. DNA of the CDR3: TGTGCCATCAAAAGGGACAGGCTCGAAAAACTGTTTTTT. This gives the protein CAIKRDRLEKLFF. V gene TRBV10-3 combines with J gene TRBJ1-4; TRBD1 aligns across 8 bases. The V segment lost 7 bases and the J segment 8 bases; nucleotides outside the gene matches: 6. Germline V gene sequence: CDR1 ENHRY, CDR2 SYGVKD. CDR3 length equals 13 residues.

This clonotype was counted ten times or more. The V and J genes are TRBV20-1 and TRBJ2-5; no firm D call. V gave up 8 bases and J gave up 1 base, with 8 bases separating them. From germline, CDR1 is DFQATT and CDR2 SNEGSKA (reference sequence). This CDR3 region has 11 residues. Here the CDR3 DNA reads TGCAGTCCGGAAGCCCAAGAGACCCAGTACTTC. Protein product: CSPEAQETQYF.

The chain employs TRBV29-1 and TRBJ1-2; 9 nucleotides agree with TRBD1. V was pared by 7 bases and J by 8 bases, with 11 bases of the junction left unmatched. The CDR3 runs 13 residues. The V gene's germline CDR1 is SQVTM and CDR2 ANQGSEA. CDR3 bases: TGCAGCGCCGAAACCGGGACAGGGAAGGGCTACACCTTC. Amino acid sequence: CSAETGTGKGYTF.

This clonotype was recorded only once. The rearrangement uses TRBV7-9 and TRBJ2-1, with TRBD2 identical over 9 bases. V shed 1 base, J shed 8 bases, and the junction held 9 bases outside the gene matches. CDR1 SEHNR and CDR2 FQNEAQ come from the germline V gene (reference sequence). The CDR3 is 16 amino acids. CDR3 nucleotides: TGTGCCAGCAGCTTAGTGGCCAGCGGGGGGAGGGATGAGCAGTTCTTC. Its translation: CASSLVASGGRDEQFF.

V is TRBV14 and J is TRBJ1-1; no reliable D call. This CDR3 spans 15 amino acids. Trimming took off 5 bases at V and 1 base at J, with 14 bases between the two ends. Germline V gene sequence: CDR1 SGHDN, CDR2 FVKESK. The CDR3 is CASSSYQSANTEAFF. The CDR3 DNA reads TGTGCCAGCAGCTCTTACCAGTCGGCGAACACTGAAGCTTTCTTT.

This clonotype was observed a handful of times. V and J are TRBV4-1 and TRBJ2-7; D is possibly TRBD1 or TRBD2 (5 bases each). CDR1 is MGHRA, CDR2 YSYEKL, per germline. The CDR3 is 14 amino acids. The V end was cut by 0 bases, the J end by 0 bases, with 6 bases between. The CDR3 DNA is TGCGCCAGCAGCCAAGAGGGGACCTCCTACGAGCAGTACTTC. This translates into CASSQEGTSYEQYF.

The chain joins TRBV20-1 to TRBJ1-1; D may be TRBD1 (5 bases). The CDR3 runs 13 residues. Germline-derived CDR1 and CDR2 are DFQATT and SNEGSKA (reference sequence). The V end lost 3 bases, the J end lost 1 base, and 9 bases lay between the germline ends. CDR3 sequence: CSASGHPNTEAFF. In DNA, the CDR3 is TGCAGTGCTAGTGGACACCCGAACACTGAAGCTTTCTTT.

The V gene is TRBV9, the J gene TRBJ2-3; a weak D match, TRBD1 (6 bases). V was cut by 4 bases and J by 0 bases, with 18 bases left in between. The CDR3 has 17 residues. Germline CDR1 and CDR2: SGDLS and YYNGEE. As DNA, the CDR3 is TGTGCCAGCAGCACCCAGACAGGCCCCTCTAGCACAGATACGCAGTATTTT. Amino acid sequence: CASSTQTGPSSTDTQYF.

The chain uses TRBV27 and TRBJ2-2, with 9 nucleotides matching TRBD1. V trimming: 4 bases; J trimming: 2 bases; junction bases outside the gene matches: 5. This CDR3 has 16 residues. CDR1 and CDR2 from the germline V gene are MNHEY and SMNVEV (reference sequence). The CDR3 sequence: CASSSGTGINTGELFF. The CDR3 DNA reads as TGTGCCAGCAGTTCTGGGACAGGGATAAACACCGGGGAGCTGTTTTTT.

CDR3 sequence reads: CSVVDSPTDTQYF. Written as DNA, the CDR3 is TGCAGCGTTGTGGACTCGCCCACAGATACGCAGTATTTT. The chain carries TRBV29-1 and TRBJ2-3; possibly TRBD2 for D (5 bases). Trimming cost V 4 bases and J 2 bases, with 10 bases left between them. This CDR3 is built from 13 residues. From germline, CDR1 is SQVTM and CDR2 ANQGSEA.

This sequence joins TRBV7-9 and TRBJ2-5; TRBD1 might be the D (5 bases). The CDR3 extends over 13 amino acids. V shed 6 bases and J shed 0 bases, with 8 bases lying between them. Germline V lookup: CDR1 SEHNR, CDR2 FQNEAQ (reference sequence). The CDR3 coding sequence is TGTGCCAGCAGAGGACACTACCAAGAGACCCAGTACTTC. Encoded protein: CASRGHYQETQYF.

In its sample, this clonotype was seen once. V usage is TRBV3-1 and J usage is TRBJ2-5; D uncertain. The germline gives CDR1 LGHDT, CDR2 YNNKEL (reference sequence). Trimming left V 3 bases short and J 11 bases short, with 13 bases between. The CDR3 spans 12 residues. The CDR3 here is CASSHTSAEQYF. The DNA of the CDR3 is TGTGCCAGCAGCCATACCTCCGCTGAGCAGTACTTC.

The V call is TRBV29-1, the J call TRBJ2-7, with 7 bases that match TRBD1. Germline V gene lookup returns CDR1 SQVTM and CDR2 ANQGSEA. Trimming took 6 bases from V and 0 from J; bases not matched to a gene: 5. There are 13 residues in the CDR3. The CDR3 sequence: CSVLRQGSYEQYF. In DNA form, the CDR3 reads TGCAGCGTCTTAAGACAGGGCTCCTACGAGCAGTACTTC.

The J gene is TRBJ2-1, the V gene TRBV7-9; D might be TRBD2 (6 bases). This CDR3 is 14 amino acids long. Germline values: CDR1 SEHNR, CDR2 FQNEAQ (reference sequence). Trimming removed 4 bases at V and 9 bases at J, with 16 bases between. The CDR3 DNA is TGTGCCAGCAGCTCAGCGAAGGCGGGGCTTGAGCAGTTCTTC. It codes for CASSSAKAGLEQFF.

The V and J genes are TRBV6-2 or TRBV6-3 and TRBJ2-5; a weak D match, TRBD1 (5 bases). The CDR3 is 16 residues long. The germline V and J ends were trimmed by 4 bases and 0 bases, with 15 bases remaining between them. Looked up from germline, CDR1 is MNHEY and CDR2 is SVGEGT. The CDR3 DNA is TGTGCCAGCAGTTGGGGCCGGGTACTGCACCAAGAGACCCAGTACTTC. Protein sequence: CASSWGRVLHQETQYF.

This chain connects TRBV29-1 to TRBJ2-3, with 7 bases fitting TRBD1. V was pared by 6 bases and J by 4 bases, with 4 bases of the junction left unmatched. The CDR3 sequence is 12 residues long. Germline CDR1 is SQVTM and CDR2 is ANQGSEA. The chain's CDR3 is CSVGTVSDTQYF. In DNA, the CDR3 is TGCAGCGTGGGGACAGTATCAGATACGCAGTATTTT.

This clonotype was counted between two and nine times. V and J are TRBV9 and TRBJ2-7, with D hard to call. Germline V gives CDR1 SGDLS, CDR2 YYNGEE. The V end was cut by 0 bases, the J end by 5 bases, with 9 bases between. This CDR3 is built from 13 residues. In nucleotides, the CDR3 is TGTGCCAGCAGCGTAGATGGATTCGACGAGCAGTACTTC. Translated, it gives CASSVDGFDEQYF.

The chain is built from TRBV6-1 and TRBJ1-1; D gene unclear. The CDR3 has 16 residues. V was cut by 4 bases and J by 0 bases, with 15 bases left in between. In germline, CDR1 is MNHNS, CDR2 SASEGT. CDR3 residues: CASSGLHGTMNTEAFF. The CDR3 DNA is TGTGCCAGCAGTGGACTCCACGGAACCATGAACACTGAAGCTTTCTTT.